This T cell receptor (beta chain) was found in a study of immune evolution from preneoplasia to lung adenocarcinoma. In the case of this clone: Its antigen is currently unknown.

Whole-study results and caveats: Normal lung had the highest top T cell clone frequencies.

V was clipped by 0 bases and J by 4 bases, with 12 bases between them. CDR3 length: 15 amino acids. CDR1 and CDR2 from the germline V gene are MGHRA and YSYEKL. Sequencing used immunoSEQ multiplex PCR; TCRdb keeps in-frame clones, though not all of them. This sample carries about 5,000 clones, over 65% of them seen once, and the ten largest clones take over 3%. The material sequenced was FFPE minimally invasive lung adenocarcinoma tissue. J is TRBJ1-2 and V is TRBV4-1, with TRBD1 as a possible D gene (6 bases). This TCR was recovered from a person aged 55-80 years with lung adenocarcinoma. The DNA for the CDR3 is TGCGCCAGCAGCCAAGATCCCGGGGGCGGCTATGGCTACACCTTC. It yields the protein CASSQDPGGGYGYTF.